This T cell receptor (beta chain) came from a study of cytomegalovirus exposure and HLA in healthy donors. Despite likely unrecorded immune exposures, the donors were nominally healthy at the time of sampling. Germline V gene sequence: CDR1 GTSNPN, CDR2 SVGIG (reference sequence). Trimming removed 2 bases from V and 1 base from J, with 19 bases in between. The length of the CDR3 is 17 residues. Both 60 Vbeta primers and 13 Jbeta primers went into the PCR. The assay was immunoSEQ multiplex PCR, and TCRdb's table has in-frame clones only and misses some. The record lists approximately 110,000 clones, of which the ten most abundant hold about 2.2%.

The chain is built from TRBV30 and TRBJ2-3, with D maybe TRBD2 (6 bases). The material sequenced was PBMCs. The origin of this receptor is a man aged 35 to 55 in good health and CMV-seronegative. The CDR3 sequence is CAWSQGGKGTGTDTQYF. CDR3 coding DNA: TGTGCCTGGAGTCAAGGAGGGAAAGGGACGGGCACAGATACGCAGTATTTT.